There are a few counts of the clone carrying this TCR beta chain. Its antigen is as yet unknown. The sample comes from a study of CD8+ T cells in alopecia areata. Study information: Tofacitinib lasted 6 to 18 months, then 6 months off drug. The study's findings and limits: Lesional scalp exceeded normal scalp in clonality, especially in alopecia totalis/universalis.

Peripheral blood and lesional scalp punch biopsies were taken from alopecia areata patients. The CDR3 is made up of 11 amino acids. Trimming took off 4 bases at V and 6 bases at J, with 6 bases between the two ends. Germline CDR1 is SEHNR and CDR2 is FQNEAQ (reference sequence). Extracted RNA was reverse transcribed into cDNA, the sequencing template. TCRdb's copy holds only in-frame clones and misses some; the assay was immunoSEQ multiplex PCR. The sample carries tens of thousands of clones, 60% recorded once. The chain has TRBV7-9 and TRBJ1-2; no firm D call. This clonotype was obtained from a human donor with alopecia areata. Specimen: CD8+ T cells sorted from blood, collected at week 0. CDR3 sequence (DNA): TGTGCCAGCAGCTCCCGCGATGGCTACACCTTC. Protein product: CASSSRDGYTF.